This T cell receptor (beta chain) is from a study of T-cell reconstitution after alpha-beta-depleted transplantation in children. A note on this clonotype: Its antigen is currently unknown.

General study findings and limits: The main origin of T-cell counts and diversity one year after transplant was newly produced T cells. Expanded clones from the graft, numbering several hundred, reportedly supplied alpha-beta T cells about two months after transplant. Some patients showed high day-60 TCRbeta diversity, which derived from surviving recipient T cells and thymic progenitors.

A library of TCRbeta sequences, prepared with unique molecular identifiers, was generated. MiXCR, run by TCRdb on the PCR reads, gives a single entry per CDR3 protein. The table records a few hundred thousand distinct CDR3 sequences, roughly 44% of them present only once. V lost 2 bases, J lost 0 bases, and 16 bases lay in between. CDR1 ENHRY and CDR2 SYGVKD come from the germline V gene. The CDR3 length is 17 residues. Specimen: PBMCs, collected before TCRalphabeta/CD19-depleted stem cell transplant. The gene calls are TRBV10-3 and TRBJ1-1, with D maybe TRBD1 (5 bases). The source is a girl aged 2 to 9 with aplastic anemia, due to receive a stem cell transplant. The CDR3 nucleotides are TGTGCCATCAGTGAGGCCCTGTCAAGGGGTATGAACACTGAAGCTTTCTTT. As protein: CAISEALSRGMNTEAFF.